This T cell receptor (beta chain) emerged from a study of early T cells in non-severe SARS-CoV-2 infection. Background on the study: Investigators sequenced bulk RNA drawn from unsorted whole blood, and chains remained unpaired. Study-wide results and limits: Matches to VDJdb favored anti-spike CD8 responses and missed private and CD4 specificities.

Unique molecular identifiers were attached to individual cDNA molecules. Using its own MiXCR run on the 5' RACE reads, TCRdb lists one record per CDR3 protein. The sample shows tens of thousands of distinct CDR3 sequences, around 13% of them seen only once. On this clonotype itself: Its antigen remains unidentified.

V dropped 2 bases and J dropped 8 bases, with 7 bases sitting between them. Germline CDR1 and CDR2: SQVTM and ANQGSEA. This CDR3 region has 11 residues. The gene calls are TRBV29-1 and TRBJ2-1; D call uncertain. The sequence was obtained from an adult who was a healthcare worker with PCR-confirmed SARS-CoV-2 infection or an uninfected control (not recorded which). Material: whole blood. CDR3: CSVELLYEQFF. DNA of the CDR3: TGCAGCGTTGAACTCCTTTATGAGCAGTTCTTC.